This T cell receptor beta chain was recorded in a study of blood T cell repertoires in COVID-19. The CDR3 loop spans 14 amino acids. V lost 0 bases, J lost 5 bases, and 10 bases lay in between. CDR1 LGHNA and CDR2 YNFKEQ come from the germline V gene. Original data processing: From reference gene primer amplification, estimates of nucleated cell counts were derived. This table comes from immunoSEQ multiplex PCR, and its TCRdb copy is limited to in-frame clones, with some not included. The V and J calls and clone size were taken over from that table, and D and trimming were inferred from the DNA. The sample contains about 16,000 clones, 75% to 90% of which appear only once. A single count supports this clone.

Sequencing input: peripheral blood. The rearrangement joins TRBV4-2 to TRBJ1-1; D remains unclear. The sequence was collected from a human donor in a cohort sampled during active COVID-19. The CDR3 DNA sequence: TGTGCCAGCAGCCAAGAGCTCGGAGCGACTGAAGCTTTCTTT. Its translation is CASSQELGATEAFF.